This T cell receptor beta chain stems from a study of blood T cell repertoires in COVID-19. Produced via immunoSEQ multiplex PCR; TCRdb's table is partial and in-frame only. Here the sample spans 100,000 or so clones, about 90% being singletons. The sequenced sample consisted of peripheral blood. This TCR came from a man aged 30 to 39 in a cohort sampled during active COVID-19.

The CDR3 is CASSSAGTASRREKLFF. The CDR3 DNA sequence: TGTGCCAGCAGCTCAGCCGGGACAGCTAGTCGAAGGGAAAAACTGTTTTTT. The rearrangement uses TRBV5-6 and TRBJ1-4, with 7 nucleotides matching TRBD1. The ends lost 3 bases at V and 8 bases at J; junction bases unmatched: 16. CDR1 and CDR2 (germline): SGHDT, YYEEEE. The CDR3 extends over 17 amino acids.